This paragraph reports one TCR beta chain. This sample is part of a study of cytomegalovirus exposure and HLA in healthy donors. The germline gives CDR1 SGHNT, CDR2 YYREEE (reference sequence). The CDR3 covers 14 residues. The V segment lost 4 bases and the J segment 7 bases; nucleotides outside the gene matches: 11. The protocol was immunoSEQ multiplex PCR, while the TCRdb copy is restricted to in-frame clones and leaves out a portion. Among 200,000 or so clones listed, 84% were seen once. The rearrangement uses TRBV5-4 and TRBJ2-7; TRBD1 agrees at 7 bases. Sequenced: PBMCs. The TCR sequence derives from a woman aged 30 to 39 in good health and CMV-seropositive. The CDR3 DNA reads TGTGCCAGCAGCACCGGGACAGACCGTTGGGAGCAGTACTTC. It yields the protein CASSTGTDRWEQYF.